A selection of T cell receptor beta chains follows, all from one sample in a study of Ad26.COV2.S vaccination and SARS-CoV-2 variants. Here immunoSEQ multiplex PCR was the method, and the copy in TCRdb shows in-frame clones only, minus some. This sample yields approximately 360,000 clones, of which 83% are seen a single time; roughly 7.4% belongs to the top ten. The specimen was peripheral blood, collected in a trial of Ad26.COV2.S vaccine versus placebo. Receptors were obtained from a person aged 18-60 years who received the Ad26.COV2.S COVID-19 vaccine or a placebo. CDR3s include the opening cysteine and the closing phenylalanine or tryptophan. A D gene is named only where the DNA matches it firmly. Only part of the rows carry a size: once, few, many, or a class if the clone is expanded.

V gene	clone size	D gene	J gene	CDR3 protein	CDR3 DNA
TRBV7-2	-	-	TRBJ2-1	CASSPPGPPGPEQFF	TGTGCCAGCAGCCCTCCGGGACCCCCGGGTCCTGAGCAGTTCTTC
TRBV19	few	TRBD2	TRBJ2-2	CASSIVGLAGDHTGELFF	TGTGCCAGTAGTATAGTCGGCCTAGCGGGGGACCACACCGGGGAGCTGTTTTTT
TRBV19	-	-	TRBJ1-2	CASSRGTEYGYTF	TGTGCCAGTAGTCGGGGGACGGAATATGGCTACACCTTC
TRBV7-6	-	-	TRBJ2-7	CASSLESYEQYF	TGTGCCAGCAGCTTAGAGTCCTACGAGCAGTACTTC
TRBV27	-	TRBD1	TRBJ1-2	CASSFGGQGLYGYTF	TGTGCCAGCAGTTTTGGGGGACAGGGGCTTTATGGCTACACCTTC
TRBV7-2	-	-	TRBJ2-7	CASSFRGVYEQYF	TGTGCCAGCAGCTTCAGAGGGGTCTACGAGCAGTACTTC
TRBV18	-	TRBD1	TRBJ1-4	CASSPPPSTGGRGKLFF	TGTGCCAGCTCACCCCCCCCATCGACAGGGGGTAGGGGAAAACTGTTTTTT
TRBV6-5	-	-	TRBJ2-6	CASTSGANVLTF	TGTGCCAGCACCTCTGGGGCCAACGTCCTGACTTTC
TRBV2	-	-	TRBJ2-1	CASSELVDEQFF	TGTGCCAGCAGTGAATTAGTCGATGAGCAGTTCTTC
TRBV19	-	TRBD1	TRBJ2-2	CASSSQDRNAGELFF	TGTGCCAGTAGTTCCCAGGACAGGAATGCCGGGGAGCTGTTTTTT
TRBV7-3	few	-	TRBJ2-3	CASSLSADTQYF	TGTGCCAGCAGCTTAAGTGCAGATACGCAGTATTTT
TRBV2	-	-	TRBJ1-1	CASVFINEAFF	TGTGCCAGCGTATTTATAAATGAAGCTTTCTTT
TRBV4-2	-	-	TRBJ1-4	CASSQGREGTNEKLFF	TGTGCCAGCAGCCAAGGCAGGGAGGGAACTAATGAAAAACTGTTTTTT
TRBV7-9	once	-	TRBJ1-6	CASSLNRRLSSYNSPLHF	TGTGCCAGCAGCTTAAACAGACGTTTAAGCTCCTATAATTCACCCCTCCACTTT
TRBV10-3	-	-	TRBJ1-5	CAISAWGSGDQPQHF	TGTGCCATCAGTGCTTGGGGGAGCGGCGATCAGCCCCAGCATTTT
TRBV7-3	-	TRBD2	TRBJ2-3	CASSSLAGGPDTQYF	TGTGCCAGCAGCTCTTTAGCGGGAGGGCCAGATACGCAGTATTTT
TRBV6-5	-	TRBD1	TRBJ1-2	CASRGTGTANYGYTF	TGTGCCAGCAGAGGGACAGGGACAGCGAACTATGGCTACACCTTC
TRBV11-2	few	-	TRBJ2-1	CASSSGRSSYNEQFF	TGTGCCAGCAGCTCGGGTCGGAGCTCCTACAATGAGCAGTTCTTC
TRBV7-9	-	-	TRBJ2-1	CASSAGWGAANEQFF	TGTGCCAGCAGCGCTGGATGGGGGGCCGCCAATGAGCAGTTCTTC
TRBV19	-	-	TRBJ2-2	CASSIYTNTGELFF	TGTGCCAGTAGTATTTACACGAACACCGGGGAGCTGTTTTTT
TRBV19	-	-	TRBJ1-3	CASGGESGNTIYF	TGTGCCAGCGGAGGCGAATCTGGAAACACCATATATTTT
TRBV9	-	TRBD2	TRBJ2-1	CASSVVLAGVTSSYNEQFF	TGTGCCAGCAGCGTAGTACTAGCGGGAGTTACGAGCTCCTACAATGAGCAGTTCTTC
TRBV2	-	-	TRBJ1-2	CASSPGHRLGGYTF	TGTGCCAGCTCCCCGGGACACAGACTGGGAGGCTACACCTTC
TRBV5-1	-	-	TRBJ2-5	CASSLMIADQETQYF	TGCGCCAGCAGCTTGATGATAGCGGACCAAGAGACCCAGTACTTC
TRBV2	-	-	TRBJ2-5	CASRWGGERETQYF	TGTGCCAGCAGGTGGGGTGGTGAAAGAGAGACCCAGTACTTC
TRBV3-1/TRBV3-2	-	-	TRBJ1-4	CASSQMRVGGPVTNEKLFF	TGTGCCAGCAGCCAGATGAGAGTAGGGGGGCCTGTGACTAATGAAAAACTGTTTTTT
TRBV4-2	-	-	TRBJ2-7	CASSQRYGYSYEQYF	TGTGCCAGCAGCCAGAGATACGGGTATTCCTACGAGCAGTACTTC
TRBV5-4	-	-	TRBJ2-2	CASRFGVLNTGELFF	TGTGCCAGCAGGTTCGGGGTTCTGAACACCGGGGAGCTGTTTTTT
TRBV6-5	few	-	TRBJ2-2	CASSYSGLGAGELFF	TGTGCCAGCAGTTACTCAGGACTGGGGGCCGGGGAGCTGTTTTTT
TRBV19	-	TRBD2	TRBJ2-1	CASSIDRGSGGARYNEQFF	TGTGCCAGTAGTATAGATCGAGGTAGCGGGGGGGCCCGGTACAATGAGCAGTTCTTC
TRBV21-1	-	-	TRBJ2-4	CASKRKNIQYF	TGTGCCAGCAAGAGGAAAAACATTCAGTACTTC
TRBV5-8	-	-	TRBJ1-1	CASISPLFEQLGPWPTEAFF	TGTGCCAGCATCTCACCTTTGTTTGAGCAGCTTGGGCCTTGGCCCACTGAAGCTTTCTTT
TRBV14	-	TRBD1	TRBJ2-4	CASSQRDSSWYF	TGTGCCAGCAGCCAACGGGACAGCTCTTGGTACTTC
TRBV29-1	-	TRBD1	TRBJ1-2	CSVVEQGDGYTF	TGCAGCGTTGTGGAACAGGGGGATGGCTACACCTTC
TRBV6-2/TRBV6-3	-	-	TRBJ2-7	CASSYSDSRYEQYF	TGTGCCAGCAGTTACTCAGATAGCCGATACGAGCAGTACTTC
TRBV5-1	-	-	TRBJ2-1	CASSWPGELKRGRYEQFF	TGCGCCAGCAGCTGGCCGGGTGAACTGAAGAGGGGAAGGTATGAGCAGTTCTTC
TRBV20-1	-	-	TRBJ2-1	CSAKDRMGQFF	TGCAGTGCTAAGGACCGTATGGGGCAGTTCTTC
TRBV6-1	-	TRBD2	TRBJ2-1	CASSEGGGLYNEQFF	TGTGCCAGCAGTGAAGGCGGGGGGTTATACAATGAGCAGTTCTTC
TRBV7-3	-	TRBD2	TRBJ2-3	CASSPGIAGGSTDTQYF	TGTGCCAGCAGCCCCGGGATAGCGGGGGGAAGCACAGATACGCAGTATTTT
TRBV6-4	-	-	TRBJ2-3	CASSEMVVETQYF	TGTGCCAGCAGTGAGATGGTAGTGGAGACGCAGTATTTT
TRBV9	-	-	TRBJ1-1	CASRATGTTEAFF	TGTGCCAGCAGGGCTACAGGGACCACTGAAGCTTTCTTT